This entry concerns a single TCR beta chain. Antigen unknown. The data were taken from a study of vaccination and CD4 T cells after COVID-19. The treatment denotes: roughly nine-day PBMC culture with coronavirus spike peptide pools or control peptides (ViraFEST assay). The CDR3 is 13 amino acids. CDR1 SGHTA and CDR2 FQGNSA come from the germline V gene. Trimming cost V 3 bases and J 9 bases, with 14 bases left between them. The study sequenced cultured CD4+ T cell DNA using the Oncomine TCR Beta short-read assay. MiXCR, applied by TCRdb to the PCR reads, yields one record per CDR3 protein. The table includes 21,000 or so distinct CDR3 sequences, roughly 70% detected once.

Sequencing input: CD4+ T cells from blood, cultured in vitro. V is TRBV7-2 and J is TRBJ2-5, with D possibly matching TRBD1 (6 bases). The clonotype comes from a human donor who had recovered from COVID-19. Here the CDR3 DNA reads TGTGCCAGCAGCTTTCGGACACCAGGGGCCCAGTACTTC. Translating it yields CASSFRTPGAQYF.